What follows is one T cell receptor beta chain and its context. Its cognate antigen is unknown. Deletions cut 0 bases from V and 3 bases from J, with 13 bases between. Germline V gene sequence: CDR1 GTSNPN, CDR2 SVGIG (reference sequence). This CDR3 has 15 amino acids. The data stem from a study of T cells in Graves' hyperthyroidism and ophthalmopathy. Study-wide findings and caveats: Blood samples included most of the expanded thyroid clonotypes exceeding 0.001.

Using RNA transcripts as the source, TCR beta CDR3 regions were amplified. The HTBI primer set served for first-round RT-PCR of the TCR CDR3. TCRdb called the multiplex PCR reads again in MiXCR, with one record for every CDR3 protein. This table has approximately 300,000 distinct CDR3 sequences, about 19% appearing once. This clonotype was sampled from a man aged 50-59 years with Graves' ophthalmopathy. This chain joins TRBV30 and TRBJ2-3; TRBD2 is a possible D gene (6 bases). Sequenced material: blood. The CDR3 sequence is CAWSVIGSVTDTQYF. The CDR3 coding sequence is TGTGCCTGGAGTGTAATCGGGAGTGTTACAGATACGCAGTATTTT.